Listed below are T cell receptor beta chains from one sample, sequenced in a study of cytomegalovirus exposure and HLA in healthy donors. Clones were sequenced by immunoSEQ multiplex PCR, and TCRdb holds only the in-frame ones, with some missing. The repertoire holds approximately 190,000 clones, with approximately 88% as singletons. Source material: PBMCs. These TCRs come from a boy younger than 18 in good health and CMV-seronegative. Each CDR3 is given with its conserved first and last residue. A D gene is named only where the DNA matches it firmly. Only part of the rows carry a size: once, few, many, or a class if the clone is expanded.

V: TRBV30; J: TRBJ2-7; size: NA; D: NA; CDR3: CAWSGWGPSTYEQYF; DNA: TGTGCCTGGAGTGGTTGGGGGCCCTCTACCTACGAGCAGTACTTC
V: TRBV7-9; J: TRBJ2-1; size: NA; D: TRBD1; CDR3: CASSLGWTGGNEQFF; DNA: TGTGCCAGCAGCTTAGGTTGGACAGGCGGCAATGAGCAGTTCTTC
V: TRBV6-4; J: TRBJ2-3; size: NA; D: NA; CDR3: CASRPAPGGADTQYF; DNA: TGTGCCAGCAGACCCGCCCCCGGTGGTGCAGATACGCAGTATTTT
V: TRBV28; J: TRBJ2-1; size: NA; D: TRBD1; CDR3: CASSLVTGVYNEQFF; DNA: TGTGCCAGCAGTTTAGTAACAGGGGTCTACAATGAGCAGTTCTTC
V: TRBV5-6; J: TRBJ2-7; size: NA; D: NA; CDR3: CASSLGPGPAEQYF; DNA: TGTGCCAGCAGCTTGGGTCCAGGGCCGGCCGAGCAGTACTTC
V: TRBV19; J: TRBJ1-5; size: NA; D: NA; CDR3: CASSIARGQPQHF; DNA: TGTGCCAGTAGTATTGCGCGCGGTCAGCCCCAGCATTTT
V: TRBV14; J: TRBJ2-1; size: NA; D: TRBD2; CDR3: CASSGLAGNEQFF; DNA: TGTGCCAGTTCGGGACTAGCGGGAAATGAGCAGTTCTTC
V: TRBV18; J: TRBJ1-1; size: NA; D: NA; CDR3: CASSPKLGDTEAFF; DNA: TGTGCCAGCTCACCAAAGCTGGGAGACACTGAAGCTTTCTTT
V: TRBV2; J: TRBJ2-1; size: once; D: TRBD2; CDR3: CASSPLAGGMGEQFF; DNA: TGTGCCAGCAGTCCACTAGCGGGAGGGATGGGTGAGCAGTTCTTC
V: TRBV28; J: TRBJ2-7; size: few; D: TRBD2; CDR3: CASSLGGGLALEQYF; DNA: TGTGCCAGCAGTTTAGGAGGGGGACTAGCTCTCGAGCAGTACTTC
V: TRBV7-8; J: TRBJ2-6; size: NA; D: NA; CDR3: CASSPPGGGANVLTF; DNA: TGTGCCAGCAGCCCCCCCGGAGGGGGGGCCAACGTCCTGACTTTC
V: TRBV6-1; J: TRBJ2-1; size: NA; D: NA; CDR3: CASSGSSGSYNEQFF; DNA: TGTGCCAGCAGTGGTTCCAGCGGCTCCTACAATGAGCAGTTCTTC
V: TRBV11-3; J: TRBJ1-1; size: NA; D: TRBD1; CDR3: CASSKTGGTEAFF; DNA: TGTGCCAGCAGCAAAACAGGGGGAACTGAAGCTTTCTTT
V: TRBV11-2; J: TRBJ1-2; size: NA; D: NA; CDR3: CASSFLRFAYGYTF; DNA: TGTGCCAGCAGCTTTTTGCGATTCGCCTATGGCTACACCTTC
V: TRBV7-2; J: TRBJ1-1; size: NA; D: NA; CDR3: CASSLAGVPEAFF; DNA: TGTGCCAGCAGCTTAGCAGGAGTCCCTGAAGCTTTCTTT
V: TRBV6-5; J: TRBJ1-3; size: few; D: TRBD1; CDR3: CASRHDRGSGNTIYF; DNA: TGTGCCAGCAGACACGACAGGGGCTCTGGAAACACCATATATTTT